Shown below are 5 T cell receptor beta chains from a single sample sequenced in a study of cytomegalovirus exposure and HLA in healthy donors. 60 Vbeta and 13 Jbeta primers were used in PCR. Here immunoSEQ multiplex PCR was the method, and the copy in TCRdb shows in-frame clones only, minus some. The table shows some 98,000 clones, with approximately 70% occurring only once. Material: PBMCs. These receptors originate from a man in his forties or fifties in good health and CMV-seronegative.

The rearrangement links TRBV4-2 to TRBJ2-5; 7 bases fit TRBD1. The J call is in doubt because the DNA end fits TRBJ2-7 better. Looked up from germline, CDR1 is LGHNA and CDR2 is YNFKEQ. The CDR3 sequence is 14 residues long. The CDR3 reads CASSQGDSDYEQYF. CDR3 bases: TGTGCCAGCAGCCAAGGGGACAGCGACTACGAGCAGTACTTC.

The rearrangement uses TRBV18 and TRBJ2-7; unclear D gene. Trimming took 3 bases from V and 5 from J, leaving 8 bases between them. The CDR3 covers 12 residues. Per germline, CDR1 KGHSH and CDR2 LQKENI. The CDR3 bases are TGTGCCAGCTCACCGTACTTGGACGAGCAGTACTTC. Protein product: CASSPYLDEQYF.

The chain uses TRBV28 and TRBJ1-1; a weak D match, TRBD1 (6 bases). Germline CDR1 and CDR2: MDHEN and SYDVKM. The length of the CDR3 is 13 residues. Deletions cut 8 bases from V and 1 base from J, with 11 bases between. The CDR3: CASVLQGNTEAFF. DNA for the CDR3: TGTGCCAGCGTGCTACAGGGGAACACTGAAGCTTTCTTT.

The CDR3 bases are TGTGCCAGCAGCTTAGGGAATCACAGGATGAGAAACACCATATATTTT. Translation: CASSLGNHRMRNTIYF. The chain has TRBV11-3 and TRBJ1-3, with D perhaps TRBD1 (5 bases). CDR3 length: 16 amino acids. Germline V CDR1 and CDR2: SGHNT, YENEEA. V shed 1 base and J shed 5 bases, with 15 bases lying between them. Complete variable domain (other parts from reference TRBV11-3 and TRBJ1-3): EAGVVQSPRYKIIEKKQPVAFWCNPISGHNTLYWYLQNLGQGPELLIRYENEEAVDDSQLPKDRFSAERLKGVDSTLKIQPAELGDSAVYLCASSLGNHRMRNTIYFGEGSWLTVV.

CDR3 DNA: TGTGCCAGTAGTCCTGGGGGGGGCAATCAGCCCCAGCATTTT. Its translation: CASSPGGGNQPQHF. The chain is built from TRBV19 and TRBJ1-5; perhaps TRBD1 as D (5 bases). Germline CDR1 reads LNHDA; CDR2 reads SQIVND (reference sequence). The V end lost 5 bases, the J end lost 2 bases, and 10 bases lay between the germline ends. The CDR3 consists of 14 residues.